This T cell receptor (beta chain) was profiled in a study of neoadjuvant anti-PD-1 for oral cavity cancer. TCRdb keeps only in-frame clones here, not all; method: immunoSEQ multiplex PCR. The sample consists of around 81,000 clones, around 80% of them appearing once. Cohort: HPV-negative, locally advanced oral cavity squamous cell carcinoma patients. Trimming shortened V by 3 bases and J by 4 bases, and 6 bases separated the two germline ends. The CDR3 covers 12 residues. CDR1 and CDR2 from the germline V gene are ENHRY and SYGVKD. Sequencing used PBMCs, obtained before nivolumab (anti-PD-1) treatment. The gene calls are TRBV10-3 and TRBJ1-1; D may be TRBD1 (5 bases). The receptor comes from a person aged 40-85 years with oral cavity squamous cell carcinoma. CDR3 nucleotides: TGTGCCATCAGTGACGGGGCCACTGAAGCTTTCTTT. Translating it yields CAISDGATEAFF.